The 32 T cell receptor beta chains listed next were all sequenced from one sample in a study of shared clonotypes between healthy human individuals. The naive CD8 subset, CD45RO-negative cells positively selected for CCR7, excluded terminally differentiated effector memory CD45RA+ cells. Sequencing was performed with immunoSEQ multiplex PCR; in TCRdb, only in-frame clones are kept and a portion is missing. The sample consists of around 2,000,000 clones, about 95% of them appearing once. Input material: naive CD8+ T cells sorted from blood. These receptors came from a man younger than 35 in good health.

A remark on this clone: Other DNA sequences from this sample encode an identical CDR3 as well. J is TRBJ1-2 and V is TRBV15, with D tentatively TRBD1 (6 bases). The CDR3 extends over 15 amino acids. In germline, CDR1 is LNHNV, CDR2 YYDKDF (reference sequence). V dropped 6 bases and J dropped 0 bases, with 14 bases sitting between them. Here the CDR3 DNA reads TGTGCCACCAGTTACTTGGACAGATCTAACTATGGCTACACCTTC. Encoded protein: CATSYLDRSNYGYTF. Based on the CDR3 plus reference TRBV15 and TRBJ1-2, the full variable domain is DAMVIQNPRYQVTQFGKPVTLSCSQTLNHNVMYWYQQKSSQAPKLLFHYYDKDFNNEADTPDNFQSRRPNTSFCFLDIRSPGLGDTAMYLCATSYLDRSNYGYTFGSGTRLTVV.

The CDR3 DNA reads TGTGCCAGCACTCGCGGGACAGGAGGCAATCAGCCCCAGCATTTT. Protein sequence: CASTRGTGGNQPQHF. The chain joins TRBV28 to TRBJ1-5; 8 nucleotides line up with TRBD1. This CDR3 contains 15 residues. CDR1 is MDHEN, CDR2 SYDVKM, per germline. V shed 7 bases and J 2 bases; nucleotides not matched to a gene: 7. Variable domain in full (rest from reference TRBV28 and TRBJ1-5): DVKVTQSSRYLVKRTGEKVFLECVQDMDHENMFWYRQDPGLGLRLIYFSYDVKMKEKGDIPEGYSVSREKKERFSLILESASTNQTSMYLCASTRGTGGNQPQHFGDGTRLSIL.

This chain connects TRBV11-2 to TRBJ2-5, with 14 bases fitting TRBD2. J gave up 4 bases and V 5 bases, and 12 bases lay outside the gene matches. CDR1 is SGHAT, CDR2 FQNNGV, per germline. The CDR3 extends over 18 amino acids. CDR3: CASSPGLAGEEHGETQYF. The DNA of the CDR3 is TGTGCCAGCAGCCCGGGACTAGCGGGAGAGGAGCATGGAGAGACCCAGTACTTC.

On this clone: The sample contains more than one DNA sequence encoding this CDR3. V usage is TRBV27 and J usage is TRBJ2-3; D is undetermined. The CDR3 covers 13 residues. Germline loops: CDR1 MNHEY, CDR2 SMNVEV (reference sequence). Trimming shortened V by 4 bases and J by 1 base, and 6 bases separated the two germline ends. CDR3 in amino acids: CASSSQGTDTQYF. The DNA of the CDR3 is TGTGCCAGCAGTTCCCAGGGCACAGATACGCAGTATTTT.

The rearrangement uses TRBV7-9 and TRBJ2-1, with D possibly matching TRBD2 (6 bases). Trimming took off 5 bases at V and 3 bases at J, with 17 bases between the two ends. The CDR3 loop spans 16 amino acids. Germline CDR1 reads SEHNR; CDR2 reads FQNEAQ (reference sequence). The CDR3 nucleotides read TGTGCCAGCAGCGAACCATTACCGACTAGCTACAATGAGCAGTTCTTC. Translating gives CASSEPLPTSYNEQFF.

The V call is TRBV5-4, the J call TRBJ2-5, with D perhaps TRBD2 (6 bases). This CDR3 is 19 amino acids long. Trimming left V 0 bases short and J 4 bases short, with 25 bases between. Germline CDR1 reads SGHNT; CDR2 reads YYREEE (reference sequence). The CDR3 sequence: CASSLAGMEGVALGETQYF. The CDR3 nucleotides read TGTGCCAGCAGCTTGGCCGGAATGGAGGGAGTAGCGCTAGGAGAGACCCAGTACTTC.

CDR3 protein: CASSSGQAIEKLFF. For the CDR3, the DNA is TGTGCCAGCAGTTCGGGACAGGCGATTGAAAAACTGTTTTTT. The chain recombines TRBV27 with TRBJ1-4; 8 positions agree with TRBD1. V was clipped by 4 bases and J by 7 bases; unmatched bases: 5. CDR3 length equals 14 residues. Germline assignment: CDR1 MNHEY and CDR2 SMNVEV (reference sequence).

The chain employs TRBV7-9 and TRBJ2-3; 10 positions match TRBD2. The germline V gene has CDR1 SEHNR and CDR2 FQNEAQ (reference sequence). The CDR3 loop spans 17 amino acids. V lost 5 bases to trimming and J lost 0 bases; unmatched junction nucleotides: 8. CDR3 DNA sequence: TGTGCCAGCAGCCCGCCGGGACTAGCGCTGAGCACAGATACGCAGTATTTT. Its translation is CASSPPGLALSTDTQYF.

The chain uses TRBV27 and TRBJ2-1; D is possibly TRBD1 (6 bases). The CDR3 runs to 15 residues. Germline CDR1 is MNHEY and CDR2 is SMNVEV (reference sequence). The ends were cut back, 6 bases at V and 0 bases at J, with 12 bases in the middle. The CDR3 DNA is TGTGCCAGCAGATCAGGGGCGTCCTCCTACAATGAGCAGTTCTTC. Its translation: CASRSGASSYNEQFF.

This clone was counted once. The CDR3 sequence: CASTQMGQWGVENEQFF. The CDR3 nucleotides are TGTGCCAGCACCCAGATGGGGCAGTGGGGGGTCGAGAATGAGCAGTTCTTC. The chain couples TRBV28 to TRBJ2-1, with D maybe TRBD2 (6 bases). The germline V gene encodes CDR1 MDHEN and CDR2 SYDVKM. CDR3 length: 17 amino acids. Trimming cost V 7 bases and J 7 bases, with 26 bases left between them.

This sequence joins TRBV27 and TRBJ2-7; 7 bases fit TRBD1. V lost 0 bases and J lost 6; bases outside the gene matches: 2. The CDR3 is 13 residues long. CDR1 and CDR2 (germline): MNHEY, SMNVEV (reference sequence). The CDR3 protein is CASSLSDRVEQYF. The CDR3 DNA sequence: TGTGCCAGCAGTTTATCCGACAGGGTCGAGCAGTACTTC.

The V gene is TRBV11-3, the J gene TRBJ2-1, with D possibly TRBD1 on 5 matching bases. This CDR3 comprises 15 residues. Per germline, CDR1 SGHNT and CDR2 YENEEA. V lost 4 bases and J 0 bases, leaving 10 bases between the germline ends. The CDR3 spells CASSSRDSSYNEQFF. CDR3 bases: TGTGCCAGCAGCTCCAGAGACAGCTCCTACAATGAGCAGTTCTTC.

V usage is TRBV11-2 and J usage is TRBJ1-1; D is perhaps TRBD1 (5 bases). The CDR3 spans 16 residues. Germline loops: CDR1 SGHAT, CDR2 FQNNGV. V lost 0 bases to trimming and J lost 3 bases, with 14 bases between them. CDR3 coding DNA: TGTGCCAGCAGCTTAGATGGTGAGGGGAGGGACACTGAAGCTTTCTTT. It codes for CASSLDGEGRDTEAFF.

DNA for the CDR3: TGTGCCAGCAGCTTATTCCCCCAGGGTATTTACGAGCAGTACTTC. Amino acid sequence: CASSLFPQGIYEQYF. V is TRBV7-2 and J is TRBJ2-7; maybe TRBD1 (5 bases). The CDR3 is made up of 15 amino acids. Germline values: CDR1 SGHTA, CDR2 FQGNSA. The V end lost 2 bases, the J end lost 4 bases, and 15 bases lay between the germline ends.

The rearrangement joins TRBV7-9 to TRBJ2-5; TRBD2 matches at 9 bases. This CDR3 region has 16 residues. The germline V gene encodes CDR1 SEHNR and CDR2 FQNEAQ (reference sequence). V shed 2 bases, J shed 1 base, and the junction held 5 bases outside the gene matches. The CDR3 loop reads CASSLRAGGSQETQYF. The CDR3 DNA sequence: TGTGCCAGCAGCTTAAGGGCGGGGGGGTCCCAAGAGACCCAGTACTTC.

V usage is TRBV5-8 and J usage is TRBJ2-1; 7 bases agree with TRBD2. Germline V CDR1 and CDR2: SGHTS, YDEGEE. The CDR3 runs to 16 residues. V was clipped by 0 bases and J by 2 bases; unmatched bases: 5. CDR3 nucleotides: TGTGCCAGCAGCTTGGAGTCTGGGGGGGCCTACAATGAGCAGTTCTTC. Its protein is CASSLESGGAYNEQFF.

This chain uses TRBV5-1 with TRBJ2-7; the D is unclear. The CDR3 totals 13 residues. Trimming pared 5 bases from V and 2 bases from J, leaving 11 bases between. Looked up from germline, CDR1 is SGHRS and CDR2 is YFSETQ. The CDR3 DNA sequence: TGCGCCAGCAGGTTTGGACGTACCTACGAGCAGTACTTC. It translates to CASRFGRTYEQYF.

The chain carries TRBV2 and TRBJ2-1; D gene unclear. V shed 6 bases and J shed 8 bases, with 14 bases lying between them. The CDR3 spans 13 residues. CDR1 and CDR2 from the germline V gene are SNHLY and FYNNEI. CDR3 protein: CASRETDRDEQFF. CDR3 bases: TGTGCCAGCAGAGAAACGGACCGGGATGAGCAGTTCTTC.

The chain is built from TRBV30 and TRBJ2-3; 7 nucleotides agree with TRBD1. V gave up 5 bases and J gave up 2 bases; unmatched junction bases: 7. The germline V gene has CDR1 GTSNPN and CDR2 SVGIG (reference sequence). CDR3 length: 14 amino acids. CDR3: CAWGTDPYTDTQYF. CDR3 in DNA: TGTGCCTGGGGGACAGATCCTTACACAGATACGCAGTATTTT. Complete variable domain (other parts from reference TRBV30 and TRBJ2-3): SQTIHQWPATLVQPVGSPLSLECTVEGTSNPNLYWYRQAAGRGLQLLFYSVGIGQISSEVPQNLSASRPQDRQFILSSKKLLLSDSGFYLCAWGTDPYTDTQYFGPGTRLTVL.

This clone was seen just once. J is TRBJ2-7 and V is TRBV4-3, with a weak D call TRBD1 (6 bases). This CDR3 contains 13 residues. V shed 2 bases and J shed 5 bases, with 10 bases lying between them. The germline gives CDR1 LGHNA, CDR2 YSLEER. The chain's CDR3 is CASSQQGWDEQYF. Here the CDR3 DNA reads TGCGCCAGCAGCCAACAGGGGTGGGACGAGCAGTACTTC.

The gene calls are TRBV2 and TRBJ2-5; 9 nucleotides align to TRBD1. With V trimmed by 4 bases and J by 1 base, 10 bases remained unmatched. This CDR3 has 17 residues. The germline gives CDR1 SNHLY, CDR2 FYNNEI. The chain's CDR3 is CASSGPGQGVLQETQYF. The CDR3 nucleotides read TGTGCCAGCAGTGGACCGGGACAGGGAGTTCTCCAAGAGACCCAGTACTTC.

The rearrangement links TRBV11-2 to TRBJ2-2; 7 bases match TRBD1. The CDR3 is 15 amino acids. J lost 7 bases, V lost 1 base, and 6 bases had no gene match. The germline gives CDR1 SGHAT, CDR2 FQNNGV. The CDR3 DNA reads as TGTGCCAGCAGCTTAGTCGCAGGGGGTGGCGGGGAGCTGTTTTTT. It translates to CASSLVAGGGGELFF.

The chain employs TRBV4-3 and TRBJ2-4; the D gene could be TRBD1 or TRBD2 (5 bases each). V lost 0 bases to trimming and J lost 14 bases, with 17 bases between them. Germline CDR1 LGHNA, CDR2 YSLEER. This CDR3 is 14 amino acids long. DNA of the CDR3: TGCGCCAGCAGCCAAGACTCGGGACGGCCCATAAAGTACTTC. This translates into CASSQDSGRPIKYF.

The chain uses TRBV5-6 and TRBJ2-2; the match to TRBD2 covers 11 bases. The CDR3 runs 15 residues. After removal of 5 bases from V and 5 bases from J, the junction contained 5 bases not matched to a gene. Germline assignment: CDR1 SGHDT and CDR2 YYEEEE. The DNA for the CDR3 is TGTGCCAGCAGGCTAGCGGGAGGAGGGACCGGGGAGCTGTTTTTT. Its translation is CASRLAGGGTGELFF.

Notes on this clone: Other nucleotide sequences in the sample specify the same CDR3. The chain employs TRBV27 and TRBJ1-1; D uncertain. Trimming shortened V by 6 bases and J by 0 bases, and 8 bases separated the two germline ends. CDR1 and CDR2 from the germline V gene are MNHEY and SMNVEV (reference sequence). This CDR3 is built from 13 residues. CDR3 amino acids: CASSLTVNTEAFF. CDR3 bases: TGTGCCAGCAGCCTAACGGTGAACACTGAAGCTTTCTTT.

The chain carries TRBV4-3 and TRBJ1-4; possibly TRBD1 for D (5 bases). Trimming cost V 4 bases and J 6 bases, with 12 bases left between them. The CDR3 is made up of 14 amino acids. Germline assignment: CDR1 LGHNA and CDR2 YSLEER. The CDR3 here is CASSLFLGDEKLFF. The CDR3 DNA sequence: TGCGCCAGCAGCCTTTTTTTGGGGGATGAAAAACTGTTTTTT.

V and J are TRBV25-1 and TRBJ2-2, with a weak D call TRBD1 (6 bases). V was clipped by 3 bases and J by 4 bases, with 18 bases between them. Germline V gene sequence: CDR1 MGHDK, CDR2 SYGVNS. The CDR3 extends over 17 amino acids. The CDR3 loop reads CASSDMLWGPGTGELFF. The CDR3 bases are TGTGCCAGCAGTGATATGTTATGGGGGCCGGGCACCGGGGAGCTGTTTTTT.

The V gene is TRBV10-3, the J gene TRBJ2-7; 12 nucleotides agree with TRBD2. This CDR3 is built from 14 residues. J gave up 4 bases and V 7 bases, and 5 bases lay outside the gene matches. Germline CDR1 is ENHRY and CDR2 is SYGVKD. The CDR3 coding sequence is TGTGCCATCAAACTAGCGGGAGGTCGGTACGAGCAGTACTTC. Translated: CAIKLAGGRYEQYF.

The V call is TRBV7-2, the J call TRBJ2-7; D is unclear. The CDR3 is made up of 16 amino acids. V lost 1 base and J 0 bases, leaving 13 bases between the germline ends. Germline V lookup: CDR1 SGHTA, CDR2 FQGNSA. DNA of the CDR3: TGTGCCAGCAGCTTAGACGGGCCCTTCATCTCCTACGAGCAGTACTTC. Translated: CASSLDGPFISYEQYF.

This chain links TRBV15 with TRBJ1-2; 11 nucleotides agree with TRBD1. The CDR3 extends over 17 amino acids. Germline CDR1 reads LNHNV; CDR2 reads YYDKDF (reference sequence). Trimming at V came to 0 bases and at J to 3 bases, leaving 6 bases not matched to a gene. In nucleotides, the CDR3 is TGTGCCACCAGCAGAGACGGACAGGGGGCGTTGTACTATGGCTACACCTTC. This encodes CATSRDGQGALYYGYTF.

The chain employs TRBV5-4 and TRBJ1-2, with a possible D match to TRBD1 (5 bases). V lost 4 bases and J 6 bases, leaving 19 bases between the germline ends. The CDR3 contains 15 residues. CDR1 is SGHNT, CDR2 YYREEE, per germline (reference sequence). The CDR3: CASSPGGQGENGYTF. The CDR3 bases are TGTGCCAGCAGCCCCGGCGGCCAAGGGGAAAATGGCTACACCTTC.

CDR3 DNA: TGTGCCAGCAGCTTATATGGGGGGGCTAATGAAAAACTGTTTTTT. This sequence encodes CASSLYGGANEKLFF. This rearrangement joins TRBV11-2 to TRBJ1-4; possible D gene TRBD1, 5 bases. This CDR3 has 15 amino acids. Trimming stripped 2 bases from V and 3 bases from J, with 10 bases between. Germline V gene sequence: CDR1 SGHAT, CDR2 FQNNGV.